Listed below are T cell receptor beta chains from one sample, sequenced in a study of cytomegalovirus exposure and HLA in healthy donors. Only in-frame clones appear in the TCRdb table, and some are missing; sequencing was by immunoSEQ multiplex PCR. The sample consists of 130,000 to 150,000 clones, over 75% of them appearing once. Sequencing used PBMCs. These TCRs come from a woman between 25 and 40 years old in good health and CMV-seronegative. CDR3s include the opening cysteine and the closing phenylalanine or tryptophan. A D gene is named only where the DNA matches it firmly. Clone size is shown for a subset of rows, as once, few, many or a class of expanded clone.

V,J,size,D,DNA,CDR3
TRBV4-1,TRBJ1-1,.,.,TGCGCCAGCAGCCAACGAGACAGCACTGAAGCTTTCTTT,CASSQRDSTEAFF
TRBV4-1,TRBJ1-1,.,TRBD1,TGCGCCAGCAGCCAAGAACAGGGGCGCCCTGAAGCTTTCTTT,CASSQEQGRPEAFF
TRBV15,TRBJ2-3,once,.,TGTGCCACCAGCAGACCCGGAGATACGCAGTATTTT,CATSRPGDTQYF
TRBV2,TRBJ2-2,.,.,TGTGCCAGCAGTGTAATGGGCGCGAACACCGGGGAGCTGTTTTTT,CASSVMGANTGELFF
TRBV5-1,TRBJ1-1,.,.,TGCGCCAGCGGATTGGCCAGCGGTGAAGCTTTCTTT,CASGLASGEAFF
TRBV19,TRBJ1-6,once,TRBD1,TGTGCCAGTAGTATTTTCCTACAGGGGGCGGGTAATTCACCCCTCCACTTT,CASSIFLQGAGNSPLHF
TRBV27,TRBJ2-2,.,.,TGTGCCAGCAGTTTATTCACAGGCCCCAACACCGGGGAGCTGTTTTTT,CASSLFTGPNTGELFF
TRBV7-2,TRBJ1-1,.,.,TGTGCCAGCAGCGCCCAGCGGAACACTGAAGCTTTCTTT,CASSAQRNTEAFF
TRBV25-1,TRBJ2-1,.,.,TGTGCCAGCACCACGCTTTGGGGGGACCATTACAATGAGCAGTTCTTC,CASTTLWGDHYNEQFF
TRBV6-1,TRBJ2-7,once,TRBD1,TGTGCCAGCAGAGAACCGACAGGGAACACCTACGAGCAGTACTTC,CASREPTGNTYEQYF
TRBV27,TRBJ2-2,.,.,TGTGCCAGCAGCCTTGACCCAGGGACCGGGGAGCTGTTTTTT,CASSLDPGTGELFF
TRBV30,TRBJ2-7,.,.,TGTGCCTGGAGTGTGGTCAGAAAATCCTACGAGCAGTACTTC,CAWSVVRKSYEQYF
TRBV5-1,TRBJ2-7,.,.,TGCGCCAGCAGCTTGGTGGCTGGCGGTCCCTACGAGCAGTACTTC,CASSLVAGGPYEQYF
TRBV5-6,TRBJ2-7,.,TRBD2,TGTGCCAGCACTGAGGGGGGGGCGGGGGGTAGCTCCTACGAGCAGTACTTC,CASTEGGAGGSSYEQYF
TRBV9,TRBJ2-1,.,TRBD2,TGTGCCAGCACCCCCGGCGGGGGGAGCTCCTACAATGAGCAGTTCTTC,CASTPGGGSSYNEQFF
TRBV6-1,TRBJ2-5,few,.,TGTGCCAGCAGCCTTTGGCGGCGAGAGACCCAGTACTTC,CASSLWRRETQYF
TRBV5-1,TRBJ1-1,.,.,TGCGCCAGCAGTCGGGAGGGCGACACTGAAGCTTTCTTT,CASSREGDTEAFF
TRBV5-4,TRBJ1-2,.,TRBD1,TGTGCCAGCAGCTTGGAAGTAGGGCGGACAGGGAAAGTCTATGGCTACACCTTC,CASSLEVGRTGKVYGYTF
TRBV2,TRBJ2-2,.,TRBD2,TGTGCCAGTACCTTACTAGCGGGGGAAAACGGGGAGCTGTTTTTT,CASTLLAGENGELFF
TRBV19,TRBJ1-1,.,.,TGTGCCAGTCAACGGTGGGAGAGGGACACTGAAGCTTTCTTT,CASQRWERDTEAFF
TRBV19,TRBJ1-2,.,TRBD1,TGTGCCAGTACCCCGGGACAGGGGCCTTATGGCTACACCTTC,CASTPGQGPYGYTF
TRBV7-8,TRBJ1-1,.,TRBD1,TGTGCCAGCAGCCTAAAGGACAGGGCGTTGGACACTGAAGCTTTCTTT,CASSLKDRALDTEAFF
TRBV12-2,TRBJ1-1,.,.,TGTGCAAGTCGCTTAGAATTTAACAGGAACACTGAAGCTTTCTTT,CASRLEFNRNTEAFF
TRBV18,TRBJ1-2,once,.,TGTGCCAGCTCACCAACCGGACTTTATGGCTACACCTTC,CASSPTGLYGYTF
TRBV5-1,TRBJ1-1,.,TRBD1,TGCGCCAGCAGCTTTACGGGACAGGGGGCTGTTGAAGCTTTCTTT,CASSFTGQGAVEAFF
TRBV10-2,TRBJ2-5,few,.,TGCGCCAGCAGTGAAGAGGAGACCCAGTACTTC,CASSEEETQYF
TRBV5-1,TRBJ1-1,.,TRBD1,TGCGCCAGCCGGACAGGAATGAACACTGAAGCTTTCTTT,CASRTGMNTEAFF
TRBV5-1,TRBJ2-5,.,.,TGCGCCAGCAGTAAATCGGGAACGGAGACCCAGTACTTC,CASSKSGTETQYF
TRBV6-5,TRBJ1-2,.,.,TGTGCCAGCAGTTACTCGAGAAACTATGGCTACACCTTC,CASSYSRNYGYTF
TRBV7-9,TRBJ2-1,.,TRBD2,TGTGCCAGCAGCTTGGGTAGCGGGGAATCCTACAATGAGCAGTTCTTC,CASSLGSGESYNEQFF
TRBV19,TRBJ2-7,.,TRBD1,TGTGCCAGTAGTGAAAGGACAGGGTACGAGCAGTACTTC,CASSERTGYEQYF
TRBV6-1,TRBJ2-1,.,TRBD2,TGTGCCAGCGGGGGCGGGGGGGCGAGGAATGAGCAGTTCTTC,CASGGGGARNEQFF
TRBV5-1,TRBJ2-3,.,TRBD2,TGCGCCAGCATCCTTTGGACTAGCGGGGGACGCACAGATACGCAGTATTTT,CASILWTSGGRTDTQYF
TRBV28,TRBJ1-1,.,TRBD1,TGTGCCAGCAGGCCCACGGGACAGACTTTCATGAACACTGAAGCTTTCTTT,CASRPTGQTFMNTEAFF
TRBV9,TRBJ1-4,.,.,TGTGCCAGCGCGACAGGACTTTTAACAACTAATGAAAAACTGTTTTTT,CASATGLLTTNEKLFF
TRBV30,TRBJ1-2,.,.,TGTGCCTGCCCAGATCTCAGGGGTCCTAACTATGGCTACACCTTC,CACPDLRGPNYGYTF
TRBV7-2,TRBJ1-3,.,.,TGTGCCAGCAGCCACACAGCACTTGACTCTGGAAACACCATATATTTT,CASSHTALDSGNTIYF
TRBV2,TRBJ2-3,.,TRBD2,TGTGCCAGCAGGGGACGAGGACTAGCGGGGGTTACGCAGTATTTT,CASRGRGLAGVTQYF
TRBV7-9,TRBJ1-1,.,.,TGTGCCAGCAGCTTACGTACAGGAGACACTGAAGCTTTCTTT,CASSLRTGDTEAFF
TRBV29-1,TRBJ2-5,.,TRBD1,TGCAGCGTTGTGGGACAGGGGGCAAAAGAGACCCAGTACTTC,CSVVGQGAKETQYF
TRBV9,TRBJ2-7,.,.,TGTGCCAGCAGCGCTGCGGGCAGGAGCTACGAGCAGTACTTC,CASSAAGRSYEQYF
TRBV5-5,TRBJ1-1,.,.,TGTGCCAGCAGCCCCGGACATAGGGGGACTGAAGCTTTCTTT,CASSPGHRGTEAFF
TRBV4-3,TRBJ1-1,.,.,TGCGCCAGCAGCCAAGATCAAAGTTCGGGGGACTGGGGCACTGAAGCTTTCTTT,CASSQDQSSGDWGTEAFF
TRBV11-3,TRBJ2-1,few,.,TGTGCCAGCAGCCCGCCGAGGTCATCGGGTGAGCAGTTCTTC,CASSPPRSSGEQFF
TRBV10-3,TRBJ2-1,.,.,TGTGCCATCAGTGGTGCAGGGCCCAATGAGCAGTTCTTC,CAISGAGPNEQFF
TRBV7-3,TRBJ2-2,.,TRBD2,TGTGCCAGCAGCTTACTAGCGGGCACCGGGGAGCTGTTTTTT,CASSLLAGTGELFF
TRBV25-1,TRBJ1-1,few,.,TGTGCCAGCAGTGTGGGACCGGGGGGGACTGAAGCTTTCTTT,CASSVGPGGTEAFF
TRBV9,TRBJ2-5,few,.,TGTGCCAGCAGCGTAGAACCCGCTGAGGAGACCCAGTACTTC,CASSVEPAEETQYF
TRBV25-1,TRBJ2-7,.,TRBD1,TGTGCCAGCAGTGCCCAGGGGGATAACTCCTACGAGCAGTACTTC,CASSAQGDNSYEQYF
TRBV18,TRBJ2-3,.,.,TGTGCCAGCTCACCACCTCTAGCGCACAGAGATACGCAGTATTTT,CASSPPLAHRDTQYF
TRBV9,TRBJ2-5,.,TRBD2,TGTGCCAGCAGCGTAGCGGGGACTAGCGGGGGCCAAGAGACCCAGTACTTC,CASSVAGTSGGQETQYF
TRBV6-1,TRBJ1-5,few,.,TGTGCCAGCACCCTGGGGGCCACCGGGCGGCCCCAGCATTTT,CASTLGATGRPQHF
TRBV6-4,TRBJ1-2,.,TRBD1,TGTGCCAGCAGGAAATGGACAGGGAGGAGGAAGGGCTACACCTTC,CASRKWTGRRKGYTF